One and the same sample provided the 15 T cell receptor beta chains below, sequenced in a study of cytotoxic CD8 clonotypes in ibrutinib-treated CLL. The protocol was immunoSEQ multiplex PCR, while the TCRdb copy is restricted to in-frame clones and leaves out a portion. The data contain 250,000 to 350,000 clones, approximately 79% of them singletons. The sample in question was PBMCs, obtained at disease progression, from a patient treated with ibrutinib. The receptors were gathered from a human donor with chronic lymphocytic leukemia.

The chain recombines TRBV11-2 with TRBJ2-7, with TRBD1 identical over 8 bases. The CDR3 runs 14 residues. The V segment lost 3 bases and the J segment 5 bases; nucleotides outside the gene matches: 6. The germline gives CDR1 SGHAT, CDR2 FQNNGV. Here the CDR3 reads CASSFSRGLDEQYF. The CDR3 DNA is TGTGCCAGCAGCTTCTCCAGGGGGCTCGACGAGCAGTACTTC.

Written as DNA, the CDR3 is TGTGCCAGCAGTACGACTAGCGGAGGTTACGAGCAGTACTTC. Encoded protein: CASSTTSGGYEQYF. The genes are TRBV27 and TRBJ2-7; 9 positions match TRBD2. CDR3 length equals 14 residues. V lost 5 bases, J lost 4 bases, and 6 bases stayed unmatched. In germline, CDR1 is MNHEY, CDR2 SMNVEV (reference sequence).

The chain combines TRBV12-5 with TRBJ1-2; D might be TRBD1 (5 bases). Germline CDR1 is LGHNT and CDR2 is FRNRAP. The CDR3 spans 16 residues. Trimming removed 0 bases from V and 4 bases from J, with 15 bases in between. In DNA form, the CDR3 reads TGTGCTAGTGGTTTGGTACTCGGTGGGGGTACCTATGGCTACACCTTC. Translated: CASGLVLGGGTYGYTF. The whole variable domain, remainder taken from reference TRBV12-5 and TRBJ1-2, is DARVTQTPRHKVTEMGQEVTMRCQPILGHNTVFWYRQTMMQGLELLAYFRNRAPLDDSGMPKDRFSAEMPDATLATLKIQPSEPRDSAVYFCASGLVLGGGTYGYTFGSGTRLTVV.

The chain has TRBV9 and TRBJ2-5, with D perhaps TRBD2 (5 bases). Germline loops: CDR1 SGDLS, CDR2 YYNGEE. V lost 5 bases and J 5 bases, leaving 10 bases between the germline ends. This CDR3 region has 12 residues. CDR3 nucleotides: TGTGCCAGCAGTGCGGGCATGGAGACCCAGTACTTC. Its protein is CASSAGMETQYF.

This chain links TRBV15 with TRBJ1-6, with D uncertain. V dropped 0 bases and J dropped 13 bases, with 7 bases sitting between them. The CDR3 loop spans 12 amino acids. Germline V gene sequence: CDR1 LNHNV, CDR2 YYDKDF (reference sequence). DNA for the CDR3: TGTGCCACCAGCAGAGACCACCGGCCCCTCCACTTT. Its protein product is CATSRDHRPLHF.

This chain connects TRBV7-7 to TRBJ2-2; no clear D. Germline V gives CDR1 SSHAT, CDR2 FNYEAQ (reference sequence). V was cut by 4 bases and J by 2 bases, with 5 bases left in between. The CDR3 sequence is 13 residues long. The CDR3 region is CASSSSNTGELFF. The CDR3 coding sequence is TGTGCCAGCAGCTCTTCCAACACCGGGGAGCTGTTTTTT.

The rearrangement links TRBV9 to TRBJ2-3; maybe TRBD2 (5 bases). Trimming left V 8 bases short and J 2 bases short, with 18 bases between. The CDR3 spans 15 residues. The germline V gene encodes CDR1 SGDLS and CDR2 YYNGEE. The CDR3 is CASQAGGDYTDTQYF. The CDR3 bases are TGTGCCAGTCAGGCGGGCGGCGATTACACAGATACGCAGTATTTT.

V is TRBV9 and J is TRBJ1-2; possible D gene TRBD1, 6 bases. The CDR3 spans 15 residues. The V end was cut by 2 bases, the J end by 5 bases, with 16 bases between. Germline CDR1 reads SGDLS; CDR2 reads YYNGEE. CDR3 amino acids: CASSVRGRGWYGYTF. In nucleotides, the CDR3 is TGTGCCAGCAGCGTGCGGGGGCGAGGATGGTATGGCTACACCTTC. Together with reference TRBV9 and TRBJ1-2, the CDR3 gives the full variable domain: DSGVTQTPKHLITATGQRVTLRCSPRSGDLSVYWYQQSLDQGLQFLIQYYNGEERAKGNILERFSAQQFPDLHSELNLSSLELGDSALYFCASSVRGRGWYGYTFGSGTRLTVV.

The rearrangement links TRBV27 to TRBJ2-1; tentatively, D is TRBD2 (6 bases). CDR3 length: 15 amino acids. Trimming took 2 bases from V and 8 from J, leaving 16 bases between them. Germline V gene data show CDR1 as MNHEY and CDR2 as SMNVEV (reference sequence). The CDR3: CASSLRSGRPHEQFF. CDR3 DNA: TGTGCCAGCAGTTTAAGGTCAGGGAGGCCGCATGAGCAGTTCTTC.

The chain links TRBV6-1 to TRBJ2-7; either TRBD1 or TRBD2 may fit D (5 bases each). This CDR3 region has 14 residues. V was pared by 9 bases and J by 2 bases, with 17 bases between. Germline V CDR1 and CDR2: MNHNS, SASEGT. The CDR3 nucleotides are TGTGCCAGTCCGGGACGAGGGCCGCCCTACGAGCAGTACTTC. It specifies CASPGRGPPYEQYF.

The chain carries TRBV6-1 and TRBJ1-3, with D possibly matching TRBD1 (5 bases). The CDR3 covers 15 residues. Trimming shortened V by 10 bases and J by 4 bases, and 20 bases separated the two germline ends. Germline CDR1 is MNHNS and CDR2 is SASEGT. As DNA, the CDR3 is TGTGCCATCAAAGGTGGAGGGGCTCCCGGAAACACCATATATTTT. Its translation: CAIKGGGAPGNTIYF.

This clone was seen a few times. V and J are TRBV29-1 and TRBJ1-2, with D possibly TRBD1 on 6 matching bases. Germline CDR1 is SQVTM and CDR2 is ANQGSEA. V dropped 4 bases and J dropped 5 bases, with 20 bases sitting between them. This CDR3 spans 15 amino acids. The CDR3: CSVGGPRQVGYGYTF. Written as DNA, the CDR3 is TGCAGCGTTGGCGGACCTAGACAGGTGGGGTATGGCTACACCTTC.

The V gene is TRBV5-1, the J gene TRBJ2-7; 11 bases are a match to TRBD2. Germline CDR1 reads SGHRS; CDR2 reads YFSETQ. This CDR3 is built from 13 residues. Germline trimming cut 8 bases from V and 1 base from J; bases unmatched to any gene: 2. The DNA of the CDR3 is TGCGCCAGTACTAGCGGGAGTTCCTACGAGCAGTACTTC. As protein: CASTSGSSYEQYF.

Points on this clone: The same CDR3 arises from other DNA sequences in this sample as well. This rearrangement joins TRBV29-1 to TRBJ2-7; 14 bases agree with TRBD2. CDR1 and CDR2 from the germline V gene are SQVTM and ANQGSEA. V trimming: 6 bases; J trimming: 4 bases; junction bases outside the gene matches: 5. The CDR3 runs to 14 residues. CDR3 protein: CSVAGTSGGYEQYF. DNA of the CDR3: TGCAGCGTGGCCGGGACTAGCGGGGGATACGAGCAGTACTTC.

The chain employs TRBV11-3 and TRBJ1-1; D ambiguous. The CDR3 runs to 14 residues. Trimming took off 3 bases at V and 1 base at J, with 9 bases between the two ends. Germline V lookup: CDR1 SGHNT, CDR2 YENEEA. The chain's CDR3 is CASSFPDENTEAFF. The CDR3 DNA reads TGTGCCAGCAGCTTTCCAGACGAGAACACTGAAGCTTTCTTT.